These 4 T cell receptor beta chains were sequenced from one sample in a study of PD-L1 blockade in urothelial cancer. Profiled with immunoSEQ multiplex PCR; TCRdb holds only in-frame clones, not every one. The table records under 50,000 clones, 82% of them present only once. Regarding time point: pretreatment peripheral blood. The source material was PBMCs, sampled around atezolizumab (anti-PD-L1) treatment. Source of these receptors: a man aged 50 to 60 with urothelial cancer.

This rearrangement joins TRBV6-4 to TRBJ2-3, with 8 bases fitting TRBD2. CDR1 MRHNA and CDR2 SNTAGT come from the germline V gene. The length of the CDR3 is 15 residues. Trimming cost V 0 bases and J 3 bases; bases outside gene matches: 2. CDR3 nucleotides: TGTGCCAGCAGTGACTCGAGCGGGGGAACAGATACGCAGTATTTT. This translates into CASSDSSGGTDTQYF.

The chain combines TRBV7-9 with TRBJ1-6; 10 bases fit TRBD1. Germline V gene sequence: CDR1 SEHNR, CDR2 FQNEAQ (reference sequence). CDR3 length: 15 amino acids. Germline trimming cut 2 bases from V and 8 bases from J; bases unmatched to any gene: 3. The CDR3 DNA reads TGTGCCAGCAGCTTAATGGACAGGGGGGATTCACCCCTCCACTTT. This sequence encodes CASSLMDRGDSPLHF.

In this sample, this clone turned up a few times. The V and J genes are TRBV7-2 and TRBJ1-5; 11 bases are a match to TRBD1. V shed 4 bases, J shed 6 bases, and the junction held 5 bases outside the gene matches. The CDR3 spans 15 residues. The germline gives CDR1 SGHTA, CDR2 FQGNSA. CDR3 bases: TGTGCCAGCAGCTACGGACAGGGGGCAGGTCAGCCCCAGCATTTT. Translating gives CASSYGQGAGQPQHF.

The CDR3 sequence is CASSLGQATSYEQYF. CDR3 DNA sequence: TGTGCCAGCAGTTTAGGACAGGCGACATCCTACGAGCAGTACTTC. The chain joins TRBV27 to TRBJ2-7; 7 bases are shared with TRBD1. CDR3 size: 15 residues. CDR1 MNHEY and CDR2 SMNVEV come from the germline V gene (reference sequence). V dropped 2 bases and J dropped 1; count of bases not matched to a gene: 5.